This TCR beta chain was profiled in a study of blood T cell repertoires in COVID-19. Method: immunoSEQ multiplex PCR; TCRdb's copy keeps in-frame clones and lacks some. The sample consists of roughly 270,000 clones, approximately 82% of them appearing once. The germline V gene encodes CDR1 WNHNN and CDR2 SYGVQD (reference sequence). This CDR3 has 14 amino acids. V was pared by 6 bases and J by 0 bases, with 10 bases between. This chain joins TRBV10-1 and TRBJ2-3; a weak D match, TRBD1 (6 bases). The sequence was collected from a man aged 40-50 years who had been exposed to COVID-19. Source material: PBMCs or T cells enriched from blood (not recorded which). CDR3 coding DNA: TGCGCCAGCAGCTGGGACAAAAGCACAGATACGCAGTATTTT. It specifies CASSWDKSTDTQYF.